Shown below are 29 T cell receptor beta chains from a single sample sequenced in a study of control samples from healthy donors and cancer patients (dated by TCRdb to the early 2020s). The library was obtained by the immunoSEQ multiplex PCR assay. This is the immuneACCESS table as TCRdb keeps it, with only in-frame sequences that have V and J called. A part of the clones is gone; compared with another copy, unresolved V genes explain less than half, and the rest is unexplained. The sample table lists fewer than 100,000 clones, more than 75% of them with a count of one. The top ten hold around 10% of the sample. The sequencing sample was made of blood. The receptors were gathered from a woman aged 55-70 years in good health.

CDR3 DNA sequence: TGCAGTGCTAGTAGAGGGCAAGAGACCCAGTACTTC. It encodes CSASRGQETQYF. The rearrangement joins TRBV20-1 to TRBJ2-5, with a tentative D call TRBD2 (5 bases). The CDR3 spans 12 residues. With 3 bases removed from V and 2 bases from J, the gap between germline ends came to 7 bases. Per the germline V gene, CDR1 is DFQATT and CDR2 is SNEGSKA (reference sequence).

V is TRBV24-1 and J is TRBJ2-3, with D possibly TRBD2 on 6 matching bases. Trimming stripped 10 bases from V and 2 bases from J, with 12 bases between. This CDR3 contains 13 residues. In germline, CDR1 is KGHDR, CDR2 SFDVKD. For the CDR3, the DNA is TGTGCCACAAGGGACTTCCTCACAGATACGCAGTATTTT. This gives the protein CATRDFLTDTQYF.

The J gene is TRBJ1-4, the V gene TRBV7-9, with 8 bases that match TRBD1. J was trimmed by 5 bases and V by 2 bases; bases with no gene match: 4. CDR3 length: 15 amino acids. CDR1 and CDR2 (germline): SEHNR, FQNEAQ (reference sequence). CDR3 sequence: CASSLSGQVNEKLFF. CDR3 sequence (DNA): TGTGCCAGCAGCTTATCGGGACAGGTCAATGAAAAACTGTTTTTT.

V is TRBV11-2 and J is TRBJ2-5, with 7 nucleotides matching TRBD2. The CDR3 extends over 12 amino acids. Germline CDR1 and CDR2: SGHAT and FQNNGV. V shed 5 bases and J 7 bases; nucleotides not matched to a gene: 4. The CDR3 here is CASSPTGGTQYF. In DNA, the CDR3 is TGTGCCAGCAGCCCGACGGGGGGGACCCAGTACTTC.

The chain has TRBV7-9 and TRBJ2-5; 8 bases fit TRBD2. V was pared by 5 bases and J by 1 base, with 12 bases of the junction left unmatched. Per germline, CDR1 SEHNR and CDR2 FQNEAQ (reference sequence). The CDR3 sequence is 17 residues long. The CDR3 region is CASSPRGLAGPQETQYF. CDR3 DNA sequence: TGTGCCAGCAGCCCCAGGGGCTTAGCGGGACCCCAAGAGACCCAGTACTTC.

The chain joins TRBV27 to TRBJ1-5; TRBD1 matches at 7 bases. CDR1 MNHEY and CDR2 SMNVEV come from the germline V gene (reference sequence). The CDR3 contains 17 residues. The V segment lost 4 bases and the J segment 1 base; nucleotides outside the gene matches: 10. CDR3 DNA sequence: TGTGCCAGCAGTTCCGGGACAGCGGGTATGAGCAATCAGCCCCAGCATTTT. This translates into CASSSGTAGMSNQPQHF.

This clone was seen more than once but under ten times. CDR3 region: CASSTTGSQETQYF. As DNA, the CDR3 is TGCGCCAGCAGCACGACAGGATCCCAAGAGACCCAGTACTTC. The chain joins TRBV5-1 to TRBJ2-5; maybe TRBD1 (6 bases). V was trimmed by 4 bases and J by 1 base, leaving 11 bases between them. The CDR3 is 14 amino acids. Germline V gives CDR1 SGHRS, CDR2 YFSETQ.

The rearrangement links TRBV28 to TRBJ2-4; D may be TRBD1 (6 bases). CDR1 is MDHEN, CDR2 SYDVKM, per germline. The CDR3 contains 16 residues. Trimming took off 5 bases at V and 1 base at J, with 15 bases between the two ends. DNA of the CDR3: TGTGCCAGCAGTCTACAGGGATATACGGCCAAAAACATTCAGTACTTC. This sequence encodes CASSLQGYTAKNIQYF.

J is TRBJ2-7 and V is TRBV5-1; 7 bases are shared with TRBD1. V shed 0 bases, J shed 5 bases, and the junction held 5 bases outside the gene matches. Germline-derived CDR1 and CDR2 are SGHRS and YFSETQ. This CDR3 comprises 14 residues. CDR3 sequence: CASSLGQGEHEQYF. The CDR3 DNA reads TGCGCCAGCAGCTTGGGACAGGGAGAGCACGAGCAGTACTTC.

This clone appeared a few times. The chain recombines TRBV7-2 with TRBJ2-2; unclear D gene. The CDR3 is 14 amino acids. Germline CDR1 and CDR2: SGHTA and FQGNSA. V was trimmed by 2 bases and J by 4 bases, leaving 8 bases between them. This CDR3 is CASSLWSSTGELFF. CDR3 in DNA: TGTGCCAGCAGCTTATGGTCTAGCACCGGGGAGCTGTTTTTT.

This chain joins TRBV2 and TRBJ1-2, with TRBD1 matching 9 bases. Germline V gene data show CDR1 as SNHLY and CDR2 as FYNNEI. CDR3 length: 15 amino acids. Losses at the gene ends were 5 bases for V and 6 bases for J; bases not matched to a gene: 10. CDR3: CASSFLQGAPDGYTF. The CDR3 nucleotides are TGTGCCAGCAGTTTCCTACAGGGGGCTCCCGATGGCTACACCTTC.

This chain connects TRBV7-6 to TRBJ1-4, with D possibly being TRBD1 (6 bases). The CDR3 has 15 amino acids. Germline loops: CDR1 SGHVS, CDR2 FNYEAQ. V was shortened by 1 base and J by 8 bases, with 14 bases between the two germline ends. This CDR3 is CASSLGSTGREKLFF. For the CDR3, the DNA is TGTGCCAGCAGCTTAGGTTCGACAGGCCGGGAAAAACTGTTTTTT.

This sequence joins TRBV18 and TRBJ1-3; 8 bases align to TRBD1. Trimming at V came to 4 bases and at J to 2 bases, leaving 7 bases not matched to a gene. In germline, CDR1 is KGHSH, CDR2 LQKENI. CDR3 size: 16 residues. In DNA form, the CDR3 reads TGTGCCAGCTCACTCGGACAGGGCCGGACTGGAAACACCATATATTTT. Protein sequence: CASSLGQGRTGNTIYF. Drawing the rest from reference TRBV18 and TRBJ1-3, the complete variable domain is NAGVMQNPRHLVRRRGQEARLRCSPMKGHSHVYWYRQLPEEGLKFMVYLQKENIIDESGMPKERFSAEFPKEGPSILRIQQVVRGDSAAYFCASSLGQGRTGNTIYFGEGSWLTVV.

This sequence joins TRBV6-5 and TRBJ2-7; 7 bases align to TRBD2. Germline V gene data show CDR1 as MNHEY and CDR2 as SVGAGI. Unmatched junction bases numbered 7, after V lost 5 bases and J lost 3 bases. The CDR3 is made up of 14 amino acids. In nucleotides, the CDR3 is TGTGCCAGCAGTAGACCCGGGGGGAACTACGAGCAGTACTTC. Amino acids: CASSRPGGNYEQYF.

This sequence joins TRBV7-9 and TRBJ1-6; no definite D call. CDR1 and CDR2 (germline): SEHNR, FQNEAQ (reference sequence). V gave up 5 bases and J gave up 7 bases, with 9 bases separating them. This CDR3 region has 13 residues. CDR3 region: CASSPGSNSPLHF. The CDR3 DNA is TGTGCCAGCAGCCCCGGGTCCAATTCACCCCTCCACTTT.

The V call is TRBV10-3, the J call TRBJ2-2; possibly TRBD2 for D (5 bases). Germline-derived CDR1 and CDR2 are ENHRY and SYGVKD. Trimming removed 10 bases from V and 0 bases from J, with 18 bases in between. The CDR3 totals 16 residues. For the CDR3, the DNA is TGTGCCACCAAAACTAGTCCCCCATCGAACACCGGGGAGCTGTTTTTT. Amino acid sequence: CATKTSPPSNTGELFF.

This chain uses TRBV3-1 (or the pseudogene TRBV3-2) with TRBJ1-1, with a tentative D call TRBD1 (6 bases). The length of the CDR3 is 14 residues. Per germline, CDR1 LGHDT and CDR2 YNNKEL (reference sequence). V lost 1 base, J lost 3 bases, and 9 bases lay in between. This chain's CDR3 is CASSQAGGYTEAFF. The CDR3 nucleotides are TGTGCCAGCAGCCAAGCCGGGGGCTACACTGAAGCTTTCTTT.

The V gene is TRBV18, the J gene TRBJ1-2; D perhaps matches TRBD1 (5 bases). V was shortened by 3 bases and J by 8 bases, with 22 bases between the two germline ends. Germline V CDR1 and CDR2: KGHSH, LQKENI. The CDR3 is made up of 16 amino acids. This chain's CDR3 is CASSPTGARNSDGYTF. CDR3 coding DNA: TGTGCCAGCTCACCCACAGGAGCCCGGAATTCGGACGGCTACACCTTC.

The rearrangement joins TRBV28 to TRBJ2-7; no definite D call. The ends were cut back, 4 bases at V and 4 bases at J, with 5 bases in the middle. Germline CDR1 and CDR2: MDHEN and SYDVKM. The CDR3 runs 11 residues. CDR3 bases: TGTGCCAGCAGTTGGATTTACGAGCAGTACTTC. This encodes CASSWIYEQYF.

Here the CDR3 reads CATSRDLGEKNIQYF. Here the CDR3 DNA reads TGTGCCACCAGCAGAGATCTCGGAGAGAAGAACATTCAGTACTTC. The chain couples TRBV15 to TRBJ2-4; D remains ambiguous. The length of the CDR3 is 15 residues. V lost 0 bases and J lost 7, with 13 bases in between. Germline-derived CDR1 and CDR2 are LNHNV and YYDKDF (reference sequence).

The CDR3 region has the DNA TGTGCCAGCAGCCCGCTGGGCTTTAAGGGCTACACCTTC. It is translated as CASSPLGFKGYTF. The genes are TRBV14 and TRBJ1-2, with unresolved D. V was shortened by 4 bases and J by 8 bases, with 14 bases between the two germline ends. Germline CDR1 and CDR2: SGHDN and FVKESK. The CDR3 consists of 13 residues.

The CDR3 spells CASSFDRETEAFF. The CDR3 region has the DNA TGTGCCAGCTCATTCGACAGGGAGACTGAAGCTTTCTTT. The J gene is TRBJ1-1, the V gene TRBV18; 7 nucleotides align to TRBD1. CDR1 is KGHSH, CDR2 LQKENI, per germline. V lost 5 bases, J lost 5 bases, and 5 bases stayed unmatched. The CDR3 is 13 amino acids.

The genes are TRBV27 and TRBJ2-1; 7 positions match TRBD1. Germline V gene sequence: CDR1 MNHEY, CDR2 SMNVEV (reference sequence). Trimming cost V 2 bases and J 2 bases; bases outside gene matches: 3. This CDR3 contains 15 residues. In DNA form, the CDR3 reads TGTGCCAGCAGTTTAGGTCAGGGGGCCTACAATGAGCAGTTCTTC. This codes for CASSLGQGAYNEQFF.

The CDR3 region has the DNA TGCGCCAGCAGTGAAGAAGGGGGGCCCTACAATGAGCAGTTCTTC. It codes for CASSEEGGPYNEQFF. This rearrangement joins TRBV10-1 to TRBJ2-1; D is perhaps TRBD1 or TRBD2 (6 bases each). The CDR3 runs to 15 residues. The ends were cut back, 3 bases at V and 2 bases at J, with 11 bases in the middle. The germline V gene encodes CDR1 WNHNN and CDR2 SYGVQD (reference sequence).

The chain has TRBV5-4 and TRBJ1-3; D unclear. This CDR3 has 15 residues. The germline V gene encodes CDR1 SGHNT and CDR2 YYREEE (reference sequence). Trimming left V 2 bases short and J 0 bases short, with 9 bases between. The CDR3 loop is CASSFIGSSGNTIYF. CDR3 sequence (DNA): TGTGCCAGCAGCTTTATTGGGAGCTCTGGAAACACCATATATTTT.

V gene TRBV2 combines with J gene TRBJ1-4; D may be TRBD1 (5 bases). The CDR3 contains 13 residues. Between the trimmed V and J ends, which lost 6 bases and 8 bases, there was a span of 13 bases. CDR1 and CDR2 (germline): SNHLY, FYNNEI. CDR3 coding DNA: TGTGCCAGCAGGTTCGGGACGGTCGAAAAACTGTTTTTT. Amino acid sequence: CASRFGTVEKLFF.

V usage is TRBV7-9 and J usage is TRBJ2-5; TRBD1 matches at 7 bases. The CDR3 extends over 13 amino acids. J gave up 9 bases and V 4 bases, and 8 bases lay outside the gene matches. The germline CDR1 and CDR2 sequences are SEHNR and FQNEAQ (reference sequence). The CDR3 here is CASSSPGGWAQYF. DNA of the CDR3: TGTGCCAGCAGCTCACCAGGGGGTTGGGCCCAGTACTTC.

This clone was observed once. The chain uses TRBV6-1 and TRBJ1-3; D remains ambiguous. Germline values: CDR1 MNHNS, CDR2 SASEGT. Trimming cost V 2 bases and J 6 bases, with 8 bases left between them. This CDR3 region has 13 residues. CDR3 bases: TGTGCCAGCAGTGAATCCGGAGAAAACACCATATATTTT. Amino acids: CASSESGENTIYF.

This clone appeared a single time. The genes are TRBV2 and TRBJ1-2; D gene unclear. CDR1 and CDR2 (germline): SNHLY, FYNNEI. The CDR3 is made up of 12 amino acids. V was pared by 6 bases and J by 7 bases, with 12 bases between. The CDR3 DNA follows: TGTGCCAGCAGATATCAGAAGTTTGGCTACACCTTC. Its translation is CASRYQKFGYTF.